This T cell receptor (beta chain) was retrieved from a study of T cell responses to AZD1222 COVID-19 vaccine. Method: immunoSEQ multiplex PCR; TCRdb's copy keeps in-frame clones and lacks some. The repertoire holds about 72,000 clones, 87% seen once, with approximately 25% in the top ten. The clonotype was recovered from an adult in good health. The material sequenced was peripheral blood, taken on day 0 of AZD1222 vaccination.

The CDR3 DNA reads as TGTGCCAGCAGTTTGTGGGGGCCCTACGAGCAGTACTTC. As protein: CASSLWGPYEQYF. The chain couples TRBV12-3 or TRBV12-4 to TRBJ2-7, with D maybe TRBD1 (6 bases). The CDR3 totals 13 residues. Trimming removed 3 bases at V and 2 bases at J, with 8 bases between.